This T cell receptor (beta chain) was identified during a study of cytomegalovirus exposure and HLA in healthy donors. A multiplex PCR was run with 60 Vbeta primers and 13 Jbeta primers. The data were produced by immunoSEQ multiplex PCR, yet TCRdb's version contains in-frame clones alone and is incomplete. The sample contains 170,000 or so clones, roughly 80% of which appear only once. CDR1 LNHDA and CDR2 SQIVND come from the germline V gene (reference sequence). V lost 5 bases, J lost 3 bases, and 7 bases stayed unmatched. The length of the CDR3 is 14 residues. General observations from the study: A previous analysis found most TCR beta V segments productive roughly 87% or roughly 30% of the time. The analysis excluded some indistinguishable V segments, including TRBV6-2 and TRBV6-3.

About this clone itself: Antigen specificity is unknown. This specimen includes other DNA sequences encoding the same CDR3.

The sample was PBMCs. This receptor was taken from a man between 18 and 35 years old in good health and CMV-seronegative. This chain uses TRBV19 with TRBJ2-7; 7 nucleotides line up with TRBD2. This CDR3 is CASSSGTGGYEQYF. The CDR3 coding sequence is TGTGCCAGTAGTTCCGGGACGGGAGGCTACGAGCAGTACTTC.